The 10 T cell receptor beta chains presented below share a single source sample, sequenced in a study of T cell repertoires in cytomegalovirus infection. TCRdb analysed the reads with MiXCR anew, one entry per CDR3 protein. Here the sample spans approximately 500,000 distinct CDR3 sequences, 15% to 20% being singletons. The sample was CD8+ T cells from PBMCs. The source is a human donor in good health (CMV status not recorded). Some clones in this sample may be carry-over from other donors' samples.

The chain recombines TRBV9 with TRBJ2-1; a weak D match, TRBD1 (6 bases). Trimming removed 4 bases from V and 9 bases from J, with 11 bases in between. The CDR3 covers 12 residues. CDR1 and CDR2 from the germline V gene are SGDLS and YYNGEE. The CDR3 DNA is TGTGCCAGCAGCCAAGGGACAAGTGAGCAGTTCTTC. This gives the protein CASSQGTSEQFF.

The chain couples TRBV4-1 to TRBJ2-2, with 7 nucleotides matching TRBD1. J was trimmed by 5 bases and V by 0 bases; bases with no gene match: 6. This CDR3 spans 16 amino acids. CDR1 is MGHRA and CDR2 is YSYEKL in the germline V gene. In nucleotides, the CDR3 is TGCGCCAGCAGCCAAGAGGTGGCAGGGGGAACCGGGGAGCTGTTTTTT. This sequence encodes CASSQEVAGGTGELFF.

This clonotype has more than one count but fewer than ten. This chain uses TRBV9 with TRBJ1-4; D perhaps matches TRBD1 (5 bases). From germline, CDR1 is SGDLS and CDR2 YYNGEE. This CDR3 has 15 residues. V shed 3 bases and J shed 2 bases, with 11 bases lying between them. CDR3 loop: CASSDVGGTNEKLFF. CDR3 sequence (DNA): TGTGCCAGCAGCGACGTCGGGGGGACTAATGAAAAACTGTTTTTT.

There are a few counts of this clonotype. This chain uses TRBV5-5 with TRBJ2-7; D might be TRBD2 (6 bases). Germline CDR1 is SGHKS and CDR2 is YYEKEE (reference sequence). V was clipped by 9 bases and J by 1 base, with 17 bases between them. The CDR3 has 14 residues. The DNA for the CDR3 is TGTGCCAACAATGCCCCGGAGGGTTCCTACGAGCAGTACTTC. Amino acid sequence: CANNAPEGSYEQYF.

This clonotype was observed at least ten times. The chain recombines TRBV7-9 with TRBJ2-3; the D gene is possibly TRBD2 (6 bases). CDR3 size: 15 residues. Deletions cut 4 bases from V and 0 bases from J, with 11 bases between. Germline values: CDR1 SEHNR, CDR2 FQNEAQ (reference sequence). This chain's CDR3 is CASSYFGGSTDTQYF. The CDR3 region has the DNA TGTGCCAGCAGCTATTTCGGGGGTAGCACAGATACGCAGTATTTT.

This clonotype was observed many times. This chain uses TRBV28 with TRBJ1-1; no clear D gene. Germline lookup yields CDR1 MDHEN and CDR2 SYDVKM. Deletions cut 2 bases from V and 6 bases from J, with 13 bases between. There are 14 residues in the CDR3. The CDR3 DNA reads TGTGCCAGCAGTTTACCCGGCCGGATTGCTGAAGCTTTCTTT. This sequence encodes CASSLPGRIAEAFF. The variable domain in full, completed from reference TRBV28 and TRBJ1-1, reads DVKVTQSSRYLVKRTGEKVFLECVQDMDHENMFWYRQDPGLGLRLIYFSYDVKMKEKGDIPEGYSVSREKKERFSLILESASTNQTSMYLCASSLPGRIAEAFFGQGTRLTVV.

This clonotype has a handful of counts. The chain carries TRBV2 and TRBJ2-2; D tentatively fits TRBD1 or TRBD2 (5 bases each). Germline V gene data show CDR1 as SNHLY and CDR2 as FYNNEI. The length of the CDR3 is 16 residues. The V end lost 0 bases, the J end lost 7 bases, and 15 bases lay between the germline ends. This CDR3 reads CASSEAREGWGGELFF. The CDR3 DNA reads TGTGCCAGCAGTGAAGCGCGAGAGGGGTGGGGCGGGGAGCTGTTTTTT.

The chain links TRBV20-1 to TRBJ2-3, with 9 positions matching TRBD2. Trimming took 3 bases from V and 2 from J; bases not matched to a gene: 12. The CDR3 is made up of 17 amino acids. The germline gives CDR1 DFQATT, CDR2 SNEGSKA (reference sequence). The CDR3 reads CSASELRLAANTDTQYF. The DNA of the CDR3 is TGCAGTGCTAGTGAGCTAAGACTAGCGGCAAACACAGATACGCAGTATTTT.

This clonotype was seen only a few times. The chain links TRBV5-1 to TRBJ1-3; a possible D gene is TRBD1 (5 bases). V gave up 0 bases and J gave up 6 bases, with 16 bases separating them. Germline lookup yields CDR1 SGHRS and CDR2 YFSETQ. The CDR3 consists of 16 residues. The CDR3 sequence: CASSLESGRVANTIYF. DNA for the CDR3: TGCGCCAGCAGCTTGGAATCGGGCAGGGTGGCAAACACCATATATTTT.

This clonotype was observed at least ten times. This chain connects TRBV7-9 to TRBJ2-7; D remains ambiguous. The CDR3 runs to 15 residues. Germline V gives CDR1 SEHNR, CDR2 FQNEAQ (reference sequence). V was cut by 5 bases and J by 5 bases, with 19 bases left in between. The CDR3 sequence: CASSPPLGGDDEQYF. The CDR3 DNA is TGTGCCAGCAGCCCGCCCCTAGGCGGTGACGACGAGCAGTACTTC. Complete variable domain (other parts from reference TRBV7-9 and TRBJ2-7): DTGVSQNPRHKITKRGQNVTFRCDPISEHNRLYWYRQTLGQGPEFLTYFQNEAQLEKSRLLSDRFSAERPKGSFSTLEIQRTEQGDSAMYLCASSPPLGGDDEQYFGPGTRLTVT.